This TCR beta chain was recovered during a study of T cells in Graves' hyperthyroidism and ophthalmopathy. Study information: Peripheral blood collection took place at initial diagnosis, before any treatment. Study-level findings and limits: Ophthalmopathy prediction by the model preceded onset by a median approximately 6.9 months.

The CDR3 regions of TCR beta were amplified from RNA transcripts. TCR CDR3 regions were first amplified by RT-PCR with HTBI primers. TCRdb reanalysed the multiplex PCR reads using MiXCR and keeps one entry per CDR3 protein. The sample yields 300,000 to 450,000 distinct CDR3 sequences, about 15% seen once. This clonotype appeared a few times. No antigen is known for it. The diagnostic basis comprised clinical symptoms, serum thyroxine and TRAb, thyroid ultrasound and orbital computed tomography. Drawn at first hyperthyroidism diagnosis, the blood sample preceded any ophthalmopathy symptoms. Sequencing used blood. The TCR comes from a young woman with Graves' hyperthyroidism that later progressed to Graves' ophthalmopathy.

CDR3 region: CASSLEGLAGPYEQYF. DNA for the CDR3: TGTGCCAGCAGCTTGGAAGGACTAGCGGGACCCTACGAGCAGTACTTC. The V call is TRBV5-5, the J call TRBJ2-7; 12 bases agree with TRBD2. Germline lookup yields CDR1 SGHKS and CDR2 YYEKEE (reference sequence). CDR3 size: 16 residues. V was pared by 0 bases and J by 2 bases, with 3 bases of the junction left unmatched.